These T cell receptor beta chains were read from a single sample in a study of OX40 agonist ivuxolimab in advanced cancers. Only in-frame clones appear in the TCRdb table, and some are missing; sequencing was by immunoSEQ multiplex PCR. The sample carries around 65,000 clones, around 87% recorded once. The source material was CD4+ or CD8+ T cells sorted from blood, sampled in a trial of the OX40 agonist ivuxolimab. These TCRs come from an adult with an advanced solid tumor such as melanoma, head and neck, liver or kidney cancer. Each CDR3 is given with its conserved first and last residue. The D gene is left open where the match is weak. Rows give clone size only sometimes, using once, few, many, or a class for an expanded clone.

v_gene	d_gene	j_gene	abundance	CDR3aa	CDR3nt
TRBV2	-	TRBJ2-3	-	CASGRTHTDTQYF	TGTGCCAGCGGCAGGACCCACACAGATACGCAGTATTTT
TRBV5-8	-	TRBJ2-7	-	CASSLGQGGVYEQYF	TGTGCCAGCAGCTTGGGGCAGGGTGGGGTCTACGAGCAGTACTTC
TRBV13	-	TRBJ1-4	-	CASSLGAGSNEKLFF	TGTGCCAGCAGCTTAGGGGCAGGAAGTAATGAAAAACTGTTTTTT
TRBV6-5	-	TRBJ1-5	few	CASRQGRQPQHF	TGTGCCAGCAGACAGGGCCGGCAGCCCCAGCATTTT
TRBV4-2	TRBD1	TRBJ2-5	-	CASSPGQGTETQYF	TGTGCCAGCAGCCCGGGACAGGGGACGGAGACCCAGTACTTC
TRBV28	-	TRBJ1-1	-	CASSFGGNTEAFF	TGTGCCAGCAGTTTCGGAGGTAACACTGAAGCTTTCTTT
TRBV28	TRBD2	TRBJ2-7	-	CASSLRTSGSLYF	TGTGCCAGCAGCCTCAGGACTAGCGGGAGCCTGTACTTC
TRBV9	-	TRBJ2-5	once	CASSVVGTQTETQYF	TGTGCCAGCAGCGTAGTGGGGACACAAACGGAGACCCAGTACTTC
TRBV28	TRBD2	TRBJ2-7	-	CASSSQAGGQHEQYF	TGTGCCAGCAGTTCCCAAGCGGGAGGGCAACACGAGCAGTACTTC
TRBV27	TRBD1	TRBJ1-1	-	CATKNDRGNTEAFF	TGTGCCACCAAAAACGACAGGGGCAACACTGAAGCTTTCTTT
TRBV19	TRBD2	TRBJ2-1	-	CASSKGTSGSPVRFF	TGTGCCAGTAGTAAGGGGACTAGCGGGAGTCCCGTTCGATTCTTC
TRBV19	-	TRBJ1-5	-	CASSDLNQPQHF	TGTGCCAGTAGTGATCTCAATCAGCCCCAGCATTTT
TRBV7-6	TRBD1	TRBJ1-2	-	CASSFQGVQAGGYTF	TGTGCCAGCAGCTTCCAGGGGGTCCAGGCGGGTGGCTACACCTTC
TRBV4-3	-	TRBJ1-2	-	CASSQDHGQLYGYTF	TGCGCCAGCAGCCAAGATCACGGTCAATTGTATGGCTACACCTTC
TRBV2	-	TRBJ2-3	-	CASRASAFTDTQYF	TGTGCCAGCAGGGCTAGCGCGTTCACAGATACGCAGTATTTT